Below, 27 T cell receptor beta chains from the same sample are listed, as sequenced in a study of blood T cell repertoires in COVID-19. Produced via immunoSEQ multiplex PCR; TCRdb's table is partial and in-frame only. The table lists some 140,000 clones, around 78% of them singletons, with about 1.8% in the top ten. Source material: peripheral blood. Receptors originate from a man aged 80 or over with acute or convalescent COVID-19.

The chain uses TRBV4-3 and TRBJ2-7; 8 nucleotides line up with TRBD1. Trimming cost V 4 bases and J 5 bases; bases outside gene matches: 13. The CDR3 spans 16 residues. Germline CDR1 is LGHNA and CDR2 is YSLEER. CDR3 loop: CASSRSGQGIYHEQYF. CDR3 bases: TGCGCCAGCAGCCGCAGCGGACAGGGCATATACCACGAGCAGTACTTC.

This sequence joins TRBV19 and TRBJ1-1, with D possibly matching TRBD1 (5 bases). Deletions cut 4 bases from V and 4 bases from J, with 13 bases between. The germline V gene encodes CDR1 LNHDA and CDR2 SQIVND (reference sequence). The CDR3 has 14 amino acids. CDR3 bases: TGTGCCAGTAGTAATACGGGTAGGGGCACTGAAGCTTTCTTT. This gives the protein CASSNTGRGTEAFF.

A single count supports this clone. The chain employs TRBV5-6 and TRBJ1-3; D unclear. Germline assignment: CDR1 SGHDT and CDR2 YYEEEE. The V end was cut by 4 bases, the J end by 5 bases, with 7 bases between. This CDR3 region has 12 residues. The CDR3 is CASSELRNTIYF. The CDR3 DNA follows: TGTGCCAGCAGCGAGCTACGAAACACCATATATTTT.

The chain recombines TRBV4-1 with TRBJ1-2; possibly TRBD1 for D (5 bases). This CDR3 has 14 residues. V shed 0 bases and J shed 4 bases, with 9 bases lying between them. Germline V gene sequence: CDR1 MGHRA, CDR2 YSYEKL. In nucleotides, the CDR3 is TGCGCCAGCAGCCAAGAGCAGGGAACCTATGGCTACACCTTC. Its translation: CASSQEQGTYGYTF.

In the case of this clone: Other DNA sequences in this sample translate to the same CDR3. The chain employs TRBV19 and TRBJ1-5; possibly TRBD1 for D (6 bases). Germline V CDR1 and CDR2: LNHDA, SQIVND (reference sequence). The CDR3 is 14 residues long. V lost 5 bases and J 5 bases, leaving 13 bases between the germline ends. CDR3 loop: CASSVQGTDQPQHF. DNA for the CDR3: TGTGCCAGTAGTGTCCAGGGGACCGATCAGCCCCAGCATTTT.

The rearrangement joins TRBV14 to TRBJ2-5; TRBD2 agrees at 9 bases. This CDR3 has 17 amino acids. Unmatched junction bases numbered 10, after V lost 4 bases and J lost 1 base. The germline gives CDR1 SGHDN, CDR2 FVKESK. The CDR3 nucleotides read TGTGCCAGCAGCCCCGCCGGAGCGGGGGGTCCCCAAGAGACCCAGTACTTC. Translation gives CASSPAGAGGPQETQYF.

This chain uses TRBV11-3 with TRBJ2-5; TRBD2 matches at 12 bases. This CDR3 region has 17 residues. In germline, CDR1 is SGHNT, CDR2 YENEEA. Trimming removed 0 bases from V and 5 bases from J; junction bases left unmatched: 7. CDR3 nucleotide sequence: TGTGCCAGCAGCTTAGATATGACTAGCGGGGGTGTGGAGACCCAGTACTTC. Translated, it gives CASSLDMTSGGVETQYF.

In its sample, this clone was seen a few times. V is TRBV7-2 and J is TRBJ2-3; 11 bases line up with TRBD2. CDR3 length: 17 residues. CDR1 and CDR2 from the germline V gene are SGHTA and FQGNSA. Trimming cost V 0 bases and J 5 bases; bases outside gene matches: 7. CDR3 nucleotides: TGTGCCAGCAGCTTAGCCGATAGCGGGGGGGCGCGAGATACGCAGTATTTT. It specifies CASSLADSGGARDTQYF.

The V and J genes are TRBV7-9 and TRBJ2-3; D gene ambiguous. V shed 3 bases and J shed 6 bases, with 13 bases lying between them. Germline V gene sequence: CDR1 SEHNR, CDR2 FQNEAQ (reference sequence). This CDR3 comprises 14 residues. CDR3 coding DNA: TGTGCCAGCAGCTTCCAAATAACGAGGGATACGCAGTATTTT. This gives the protein CASSFQITRDTQYF. The full variable domain, rest sourced from reference TRBV7-9 and TRBJ2-3, is DTGVSQNPRHKITKRGQNVTFRCDPISEHNRLYWYRQTLGQGPEFLTYFQNEAQLEKSRLLSDRFSAERPKGSFSTLEIQRTEQGDSAMYLCASSFQITRDTQYFGPGTRLTVL.

A few counts support this clone. The rearrangement joins TRBV2 to TRBJ1-3; no clear D gene. V lost 3 bases, J lost 3 bases, and 6 bases lay in between. Germline V gene sequence: CDR1 SNHLY, CDR2 FYNNEI. The CDR3 runs 13 residues. DNA for the CDR3: TGTGCCAGCAGTGATGCAGGTGGAAACACCATATATTTT. Translating gives CASSDAGGNTIYF.

The V gene is TRBV9, the J gene TRBJ1-3; 9 bases line up with TRBD1. The germline V gene encodes CDR1 SGDLS and CDR2 YYNGEE. J lost 1 base, V lost 0 bases, and 8 bases had no gene match. The CDR3 loop spans 18 amino acids. CDR3 nucleotides: TGTGCCAGCAGCGTAGCTACTGCGGACAGGGGATCTGGAAACACCATATATTTT. Translation: CASSVATADRGSGNTIYF.

There are a few counts of this clone. This chain's CDR3 is CASSLTGGGRTEAFF. In DNA, the CDR3 is TGCGCCAGCAGCTTGACAGGGGGCGGGCGTACTGAAGCTTTCTTT. This sequence joins TRBV5-1 and TRBJ1-1, with 9 bases lining up with TRBD1. The germline gives CDR1 SGHRS, CDR2 YFSETQ. V shed 1 base, J shed 5 bases, and the junction held 6 bases outside the gene matches. This CDR3 comprises 15 residues. Based on the CDR3 plus reference TRBV5-1 and TRBJ1-1, the full variable domain is KAGVTQTPRYLIKTRGQQVTLSCSPISGHRSVSWYQQTPGQGLQFLFEYFSETQRNKGNFPGRFSGRQFSNSRSEMNVSTLELGDSALYLCASSLTGGGRTEAFFGQGTRLTVV.

This clone turned up a few times. CDR3 sequence: CASSETGGDTQYF. For the CDR3, the DNA is TGTGCCAGCAGCGAGACCGGAGGTGATACGCAGTATTTT. This chain connects TRBV11-3 to TRBJ2-3, with D possibly being TRBD2 (5 bases). Germline V gene data show CDR1 as SGHNT and CDR2 as YENEEA. CDR3 length: 13 amino acids. Between the trimmed V and J ends, which lost 5 bases and 6 bases, there was a span of 12 bases.

This chain uses TRBV7-3 with TRBJ2-1, with TRBD2 matching over 11 bases. This CDR3 region has 15 residues. The J segment lost 8 bases and the V segment lost 6 bases, leaving 9 bases of the junction unmatched. CDR1 is SGHTA and CDR2 is FQGTGA in the germline V gene. As DNA, the CDR3 is TGTGCCAGCAGACGATCTAGCGGGGGGCATGATGAGCAGTTCTTC. Its protein is CASRRSSGGHDEQFF.

This sequence joins TRBV20-1 and TRBJ1-3, with D possibly being TRBD1 (5 bases). Germline V gene sequence: CDR1 DFQATT, CDR2 SNEGSKA (reference sequence). This CDR3 region has 13 residues. Trimming removed 3 bases at V and 1 base at J, with 7 bases between. CDR3 region: CSASRGSGNTIYF. The CDR3 nucleotides are TGCAGTGCTAGTAGGGGATCTGGAAACACCATATATTTT.

This chain connects TRBV11-2 to TRBJ2-1, with 9 positions matching TRBD2. This CDR3 is 14 amino acids long. Germline CDR1 and CDR2: SGHAT and FQNNGV. V dropped 4 bases and J dropped 4; count of bases not matched to a gene: 2. The CDR3 loop is CASSSSGGYNEQFF. The CDR3 region has the DNA TGTGCCAGCAGCTCGAGCGGGGGGTACAATGAGCAGTTCTTC.

The chain employs TRBV3-1 (or the pseudogene TRBV3-2) and TRBJ1-2; D is possibly TRBD1 (6 bases). Germline loops: CDR1 LGHDT, CDR2 YNNKEL (reference sequence). V shed 0 bases and J shed 5 bases, with 13 bases lying between them. The CDR3 has 15 residues. The CDR3 DNA is TGTGCCAGCAGCCAAGAAGGACAGACTACTTATGGCTACACCTTC. Its translation is CASSQEGQTTYGYTF.

Of note for this clone: The junction shows a germline mismatch at one end, possibly a read error. Other DNA sequences in the same sample also yield this CDR3. The chain has TRBV13 and TRBJ2-7; TRBD1 aligns across 8 bases. Germline V gives CDR1 PRHDT, CDR2 FYEKMQ (reference sequence). The CDR3 covers 13 residues. This CDR3 reads CASSDGQGYEQYF. In DNA form, the CDR3 reads TGTGCCAGCAGCGATGGACAGGGCTACGAGCAATACTTC. Supplemented by reference TRBV13 and TRBJ2-7, the full variable domain reads AAGVIQSPRHLIKEKRETATLKCYPIPRHDTVYWYQQGPGQDPQFLISFYEKMQSDKGSIPDRFSAQQFSDYHSELNMSSLELGDSALYFCASSDGQGYEQYFGPGTRLTVT.

The chain joins TRBV18 to TRBJ2-7; possible D gene TRBD2, 5 bases. The germline gives CDR1 KGHSH, CDR2 LQKENI. The germline V and J ends were trimmed by 3 bases and 6 bases, with 18 bases remaining between them. The CDR3 covers 15 residues. The CDR3 spells CASSPREHGGSEQYV. The CDR3 DNA sequence: TGTGCCAGCTCACCGAGGGAACATGGAGGAAGCGAGCAGTACGTC.

The chain uses TRBV9 and TRBJ2-5; D gene ambiguous. The ends were cut back, 3 bases at V and 5 bases at J, with 11 bases in the middle. The CDR3 is 13 amino acids. Germline V gives CDR1 SGDLS, CDR2 YYNGEE. The CDR3, as DNA: TGTGCCAGCAGCGGAACAGCATGGGAGACCCAGTACTTC. Protein sequence: CASSGTAWETQYF.

The chain employs TRBV6-6 and TRBJ1-4; 7 bases fit TRBD1. The V gene end was trimmed by 6 bases and the J gene end by 0 bases; junction bases not matched to a gene: 1. The CDR3 is 14 amino acids. Germline loops: CDR1 MNHNY, CDR2 SVGAGI (reference sequence). The CDR3 coding sequence is TGTGCCAGCAGAACAGGGGCAACTAATGAAAAACTGTTTTTT. Translation gives CASRTGATNEKLFF.

The rearrangement links TRBV28 to TRBJ1-5; perhaps TRBD1 as D (5 bases). The CDR3 sequence is 15 residues long. Trimming took off 1 base at V and 8 bases at J, with 15 bases between the two ends. The germline gives CDR1 MDHEN, CDR2 SYDVKM. The CDR3, as DNA: TGTGCCAGCAGTTTATCAGGGAATTCCGTTAAGCCCCAGCATTTT. Translating gives CASSLSGNSVKPQHF. Based on the CDR3 plus reference TRBV28 and TRBJ1-5, the full variable domain is DVKVTQSSRYLVKRTGEKVFLECVQDMDHENMFWYRQDPGLGLRLIYFSYDVKMKEKGDIPEGYSVSREKKERFSLILESASTNQTSMYLCASSLSGNSVKPQHFGDGTRLSIL.

The chain is built from TRBV24-1 and TRBJ1-3, with 8 positions matching TRBD1. V lost 4 bases and J lost 4; bases outside the gene matches: 8. This CDR3 spans 16 amino acids. The germline V gene encodes CDR1 KGHDR and CDR2 SFDVKD. The CDR3 region is CATSDAGQGAGNTIYF. Here the CDR3 DNA reads TGTGCCACCAGTGACGCTGGACAGGGAGCCGGAAACACCATATATTTT.

The rearrangement links TRBV19 to TRBJ2-6, with D possibly TRBD1 on 6 matching bases. V lost 5 bases to trimming and J lost 2 bases, with 10 bases between them. CDR1 LNHDA and CDR2 SQIVND come from the germline V gene (reference sequence). This CDR3 region has 15 residues. The DNA for the CDR3 is TGTGCCAGTAGTCCCACAGGGACTGGGGCCAACGTCCTGACTTTC. This translates into CASSPTGTGANVLTF.

The chain is built from TRBV2 and TRBJ2-2; TRBD1 might be the D (5 bases). Germline lookup yields CDR1 SNHLY and CDR2 FYNNEI. Trimming cost V 6 bases and J 4 bases, with 15 bases left between them. The CDR3 contains 15 residues. CDR3 protein: CASRATDTGTGELFF. The CDR3 DNA follows: TGTGCCAGCAGGGCGACAGACACCGGCACCGGGGAGCTGTTTTTT.

This clone was seen once. The chain recombines TRBV5-1 with TRBJ2-7; 7 bases agree with TRBD1. V gave up 1 base and J gave up 3 bases; unmatched junction bases: 7. The CDR3 consists of 15 residues. The germline V gene encodes CDR1 SGHRS and CDR2 YFSETQ. This CDR3 reads CASSLHPGTDYEQYV. As DNA, the CDR3 is TGCGCCAGCAGCTTGCACCCCGGGACAGACTACGAGCAGTACGTC.

This chain links TRBV19 with TRBJ1-2, with 9 bases aligning to TRBD1. Losses at the gene ends were 1 base for V and 6 bases for J; bases not matched to a gene: 6. CDR3 length: 15 amino acids. Per germline, CDR1 LNHDA and CDR2 SQIVND (reference sequence). This chain's CDR3 is CASSIGTGQGHGYTF. CDR3 sequence (DNA): TGTGCCAGTAGTATAGGTACGGGACAGGGACATGGCTACACCTTC.